This T cell receptor beta chain derives from a study of blood T cell repertoires in COVID-19 (dated by TCRdb to between 2020 and 2021). About the full investigation: Samples covering the acute and convalescent phases of COVID-19 were provided by collaborators in the United States, Italy and Spain. The prospective study material was composed of cDNA or gDNA derived from T cells, B-cell-depleted T cells, or PBMCs. The dataset comprised deeply sampled blood TCRbeta repertoires from subjects exposed to, actively infected with, or recovered from COVID-19. The repertoires were made available in a free public database intended to serve as a resource for research on the immune response to SARS-CoV-2. Samples were obtained from the ongoing ImmuneRACE study (first 160 participants) and from some 1,300 subjects provided by 6 global collaborators. A de-identified subject ID, COVID-19 status, age in years and sex were almost always included in the sample metadata. Where available, HLA class I and class II types were taken from metadata supplied by the sample provider and were not determined by assay-based typing. Overall study results and their limits: How much clinical and demographic metadata was included differed by source and by participant, and the metadata was provided uncurated.

The immunoSEQ Assay, a bias-controlled multiplex PCR, was used to amplify TCRbeta CDR3 regions from genomic DNA. The original methods were these. Within the assay, amplification of reference gene primers was used to estimate how many nucleated cells each sample contained. To quantify the absolute abundance of each unique TCRbeta CDR3 rearrangement, sequence reads were collapsed and filtered. For each sample, productive Simpson clonality was calculated as the square root of Simpson's diversity index over productive rearrangements. TCRdb limited this immuneACCESS table to in-frame rearrangements with V and J called. A share of clones is missing; checked studies link under half to unresolved V genes, and the rest is unexplained. V and J calls and clone size are those listed in that table; D and trimming were worked out from the DNA. The sample table contains approximately 89,000 clones; only one count was recorded for approximately 80% of them. Together, the top ten hold approximately 12% of the sample.

Each collaborating institution followed its own protocols to collect whole blood in K2EDTA tubes. For TCRbeta analysis, collaborators shipped samples in one of three forms: frozen whole blood, isolated PBMCs, or DNA extracted from either of those sample types. Points on this clone: Its target antigen remains unknown. The sample holds no much larger clone one base away, and base qualities are not on file.

There are 14 amino acids in the CDR3, from cysteine to phenylalanine inclusive. Only CDR3 DNA is held: 42 bases, read in frame from base 1. Via the germline V gene (reference sequence), CDR1 is LNHDA and CDR2 SQIVND. Trimming removed 0 bases from V and 11 bases from J, leaving 16 bases between the germline ends. The sequence is built from TRBV19 and TRBJ1-1, with the D gene not clear enough to name. Specimen: peripheral blood. The TCR comes from a woman aged 70 to 79 with active or convalescent COVID-19. CDR3 loop: CASSIDAPRSAAFF. The DNA sequence is TGTGCCAGTAGTATAGACGCCCCTAGGTCGGCGGCTTTCTTT.